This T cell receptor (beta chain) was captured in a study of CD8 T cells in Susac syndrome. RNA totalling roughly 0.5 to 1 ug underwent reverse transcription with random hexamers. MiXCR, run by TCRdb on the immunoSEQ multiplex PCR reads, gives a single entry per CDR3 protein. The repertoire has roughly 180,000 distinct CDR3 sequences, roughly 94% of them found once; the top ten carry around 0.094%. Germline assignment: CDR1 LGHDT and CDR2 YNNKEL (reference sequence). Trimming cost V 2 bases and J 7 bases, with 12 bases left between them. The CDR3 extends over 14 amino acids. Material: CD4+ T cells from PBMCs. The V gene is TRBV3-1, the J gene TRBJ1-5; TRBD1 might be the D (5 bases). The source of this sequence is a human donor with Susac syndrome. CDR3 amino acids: CASSQTHGDQPQHF. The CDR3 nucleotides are TGTGCCAGCAGCCAAACCCACGGGGACCAGCCCCAGCATTTT.